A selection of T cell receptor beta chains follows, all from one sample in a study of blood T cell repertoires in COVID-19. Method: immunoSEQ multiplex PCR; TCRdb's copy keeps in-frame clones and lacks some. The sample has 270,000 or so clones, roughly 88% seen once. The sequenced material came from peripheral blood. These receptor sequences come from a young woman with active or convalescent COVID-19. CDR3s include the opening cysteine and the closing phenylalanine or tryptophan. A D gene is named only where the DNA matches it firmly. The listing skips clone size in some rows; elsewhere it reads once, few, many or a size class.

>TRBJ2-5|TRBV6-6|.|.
TGTGCCAGCAGCCGTCAAGAGACCCAGTACTTC
CASSRQETQYF
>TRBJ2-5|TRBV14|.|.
TGTGCCAGCAGCCAGTTTCGGGAGACCCAGTACTTC
CASSQFRETQYF
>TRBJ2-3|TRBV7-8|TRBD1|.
TGTGCCAGCAGCCCCTGGACAGGGAACACAGATACGCAGTATTTT
CASSPWTGNTDTQYF
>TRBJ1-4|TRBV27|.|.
TGTGCCAGCAGTTGGCGGGAAAATGAAAAACTGTTTTTT
CASSWRENEKLFF
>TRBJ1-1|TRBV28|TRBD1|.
TGTGCCAGCAGTCCAGGACAGGGTTTTACTGAAGCTTTCTTT
CASSPGQGFTEAFF
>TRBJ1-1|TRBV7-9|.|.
TGTGCCAGCAGCAAAGGAGTAACCACTGAAGCTTTCTTT
CASSKGVTTEAFF
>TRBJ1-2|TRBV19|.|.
TGTGCCAGTAGACGGGGAGACTATGGCTACACCTTC
CASRRGDYGYTF
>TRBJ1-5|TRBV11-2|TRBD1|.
TGTGCCAGCAGCTCCGGGACAGGGGGCCATCAGCCCCAGCATTTT
CASSSGTGGHQPQHF
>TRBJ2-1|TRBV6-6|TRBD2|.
TGTGCCAGCAGTCGGACGCGCGGGACTAGCGGGGATAATGAGCAGTTCTTC
CASSRTRGTSGDNEQFF
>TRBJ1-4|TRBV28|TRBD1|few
TGTGCCAGCAGTGAAAATACAGGGGGCACCGAAAAACTGTTTTTT
CASSENTGGTEKLFF
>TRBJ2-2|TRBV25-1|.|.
TGTGCCAGCAGTGAATACCGGGGCCGAGGGACTACCGGGGAGCTGTTTTTT
CASSEYRGRGTTGELFF
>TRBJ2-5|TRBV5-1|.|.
TGCGCCAGCAGCCTCCGTGAGGGCCGACAAGAGACCCAGTACTTC
CASSLREGRQETQYF
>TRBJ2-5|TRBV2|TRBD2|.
TGTGCCAGCAGTAGGACTAGCGGGGACCGCCGGGGGACCCAGTACTTC
CASSRTSGDRRGTQYF
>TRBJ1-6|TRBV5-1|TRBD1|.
TGCGCCAGCAGCATGGGGGACAGGGGGCTAAATTCACCCCTCCACTTT
CASSMGDRGLNSPLHF
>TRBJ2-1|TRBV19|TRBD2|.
TGTGCCAGTAGAGTAGACCCAGCGGGGGGGAATGAGCAGTTCTTC
CASRVDPAGGNEQFF
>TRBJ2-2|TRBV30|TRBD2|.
TGTGCCTGGAGTAACAGCGGGGGCACCGGGGAGCTGTTTTTT
CAWSNSGGTGELFF
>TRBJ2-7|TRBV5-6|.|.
TGTGCCAGCAGTGTGGCGGGGGCATCCTACGAGCAGTACTTC
CASSVAGASYEQYF
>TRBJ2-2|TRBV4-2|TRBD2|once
TGTGCCAGTCAGCGGGGGGCCAACACCGGGGAGCTGTTTTTT
CASQRGANTGELFF
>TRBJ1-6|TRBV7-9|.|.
TGTGCCAGCAGCTTAGCGTCCGTAAAACTAAATTCACCCCTCCACTTT
CASSLASVKLNSPLHF
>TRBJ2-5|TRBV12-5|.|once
TGTGCTAGTGGTTCCTCCAGGGGAGAGACCCAGTACTTC
CASGSSRGETQYF
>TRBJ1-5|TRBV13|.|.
TGTGCCAGCAGCTTCGGGACAAGCAATCAGCCCCAGCATTTT
CASSFGTSNQPQHF
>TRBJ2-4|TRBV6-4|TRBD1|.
TGTGCCAGCAATAGATCGTGGGACAGGGGGCACAAACAGTACTTC
CASNRSWDRGHKQYF
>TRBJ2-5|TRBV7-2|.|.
TGTGCCAGCAGCCTAGGCTACGAGAAAGAGACCCAGTACTTC
CASSLGYEKETQYF
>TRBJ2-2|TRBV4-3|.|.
TGCGCCAGCAGCCAAGATGCGGGGGCCGCCACCGGGGAGCTGTTTTTT
CASSQDAGAATGELFF
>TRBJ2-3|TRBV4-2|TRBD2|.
TGTGCCAGCAGCCAAGATAGACTAGCGGGGTATGATACGCAGTATTTT
CASSQDRLAGYDTQYF
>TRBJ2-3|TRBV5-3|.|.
TGTGCCAGAAGCTTTCTCGGGGATGGCACAGATACGCAGTATTTT
CARSFLGDGTDTQYF
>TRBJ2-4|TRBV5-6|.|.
TGTGCCAGCAGCTGGCCGGGGGACGGCATTCAGTACTTC
CASSWPGDGIQYF
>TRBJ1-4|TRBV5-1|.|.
TGCGCCAGCAGCTTGGGGGGCAGGAGGGCAACTAATGAAAAACTGTTTTTT
CASSLGGRRATNEKLFF
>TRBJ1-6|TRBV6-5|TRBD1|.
TGTGCCAGCAGCGTGGACAGGGTGAATTCACCCCTCCACTTT
CASSVDRVNSPLHF
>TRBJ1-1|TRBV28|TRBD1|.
TGTGCCAGCAGTTTAGAGGGACAGGGGGCAAGGGTAACTGAAGCTTTCTTT
CASSLEGQGARVTEAFF
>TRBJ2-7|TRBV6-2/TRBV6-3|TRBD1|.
TGTGCCAGCAGTTCCTTAGGGGCAGCGGGACAGGGTGTACCTACGGGCTACGAGCAGTACTTC
CASSSLGAAGQGVPTGYEQYF
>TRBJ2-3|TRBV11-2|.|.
TGTGCCAGCAGCCTCGACTCCTACACAGATACGCAGTATTTT
CASSLDSYTDTQYF
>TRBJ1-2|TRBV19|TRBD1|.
TGTGCCAGTAGTCTGGACAGGGGGCAGTACGGCTACACCTTC
CASSLDRGQYGYTF
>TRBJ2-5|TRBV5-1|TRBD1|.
TGCGCCAGCAGCTTACAGGGGCTGGAGACCCAGTACTTC
CASSLQGLETQYF
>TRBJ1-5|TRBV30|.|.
TGTGCCTGGAGTGCGGACAGTTTTAGCAATCAGCCCCAGCATTTT
CAWSADSFSNQPQHF
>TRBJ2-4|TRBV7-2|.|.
TGTGCCAGCAGCTTAGGGGGCCAAGGGTATGACATTCAGTACTTC
CASSLGGQGYDIQYF
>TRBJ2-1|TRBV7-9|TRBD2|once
TGTGCCAGCAGCCCACGGGAGGGTCGGAGTAAAAATGAGCAGTTCTTC
CASSPREGRSKNEQFF
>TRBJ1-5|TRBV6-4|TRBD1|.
TGTGCCAGCAGGGAAGGACAGGTGCTTCAGCCCCAGCATTTT
CASREGQVLQPQHF